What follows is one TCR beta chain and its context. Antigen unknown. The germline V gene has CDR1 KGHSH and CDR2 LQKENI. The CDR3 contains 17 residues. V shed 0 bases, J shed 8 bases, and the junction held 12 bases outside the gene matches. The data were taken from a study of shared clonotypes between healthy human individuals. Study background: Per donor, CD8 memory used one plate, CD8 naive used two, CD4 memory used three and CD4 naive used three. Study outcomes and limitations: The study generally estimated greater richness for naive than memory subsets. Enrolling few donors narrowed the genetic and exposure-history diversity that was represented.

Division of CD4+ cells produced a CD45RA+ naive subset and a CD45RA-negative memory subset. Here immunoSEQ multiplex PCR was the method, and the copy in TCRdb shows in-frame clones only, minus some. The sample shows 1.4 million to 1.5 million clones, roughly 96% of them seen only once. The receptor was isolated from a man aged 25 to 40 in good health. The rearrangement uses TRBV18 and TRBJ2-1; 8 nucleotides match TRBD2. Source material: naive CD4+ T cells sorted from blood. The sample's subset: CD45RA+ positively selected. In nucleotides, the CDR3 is TGTGCCAGCTCACCACCGCCGGGACTAGTGAGGGGATATGAGCAGTTCTTC. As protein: CASSPPPGLVRGYEQFF. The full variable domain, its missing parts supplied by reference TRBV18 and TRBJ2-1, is NAGVMQNPRHLVRRRGQEARLRCSPMKGHSHVYWYRQLPEEGLKFMVYLQKENIIDESGMPKERFSAEFPKEGPSILRIQQVVRGDSAAYFCASSPPPGLVRGYEQFFGPGTRLTVL.